The T cell receptor (beta chain) described here comes from a study of cytomegalovirus exposure and HLA in healthy donors. On the study more broadly: Within the Caucasian-associated ancestry cluster were 65% to 85% of the 398 genotyped donors.

The study ran its PCR with 60 Vbeta and 13 Jbeta primers. Libraries were prepared by immunoSEQ multiplex PCR; TCRdb keeps only in-frame clonotypes and omits some of them. The table has approximately 76,000 clones, roughly 85% seen once. Study-wide results and caveats: Equally common other TCR beta chains were less clonally expanded than HLA-associated ones, a later analysis found. Under in vitro conditions, three CMV-associated chains were confirmed as specific for CMV antigens. Association of a missense DCLRE1C variant with TCR beta V- and J-gene trimming was reported in a later analysis.

A few counts support this clone. What it recognizes is unknown. This clonotype was obtained from a man younger than 45 in good health and CMV-seronegative. The material sequenced was PBMCs.

CDR3 residues: CASSSTGRTYEQYF. The CDR3 region has the DNA TGTGCCAGCAGCTCGACAGGGAGAACCTACGAGCAGTACTTC. The chain employs TRBV6-5 and TRBJ2-7, with TRBD1 matching over 7 bases. Germline V gives CDR1 MNHEY, CDR2 SVGAGI. The CDR3 loop spans 14 amino acids. Losses at the gene ends were 6 bases for V and 2 bases for J; bases not matched to a gene: 7.